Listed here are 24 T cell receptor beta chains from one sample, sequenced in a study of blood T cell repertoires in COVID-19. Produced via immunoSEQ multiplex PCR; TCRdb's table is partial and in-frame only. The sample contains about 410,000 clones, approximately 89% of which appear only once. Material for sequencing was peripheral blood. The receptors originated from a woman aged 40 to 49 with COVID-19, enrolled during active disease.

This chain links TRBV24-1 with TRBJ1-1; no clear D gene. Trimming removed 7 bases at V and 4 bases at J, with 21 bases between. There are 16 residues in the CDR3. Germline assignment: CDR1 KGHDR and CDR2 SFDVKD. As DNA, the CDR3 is TGTGCCACCAGAGAACCTCAGCGGAGAGGTGGCACTGAAGCTTTCTTT. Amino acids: CATREPQRRGGTEAFF.

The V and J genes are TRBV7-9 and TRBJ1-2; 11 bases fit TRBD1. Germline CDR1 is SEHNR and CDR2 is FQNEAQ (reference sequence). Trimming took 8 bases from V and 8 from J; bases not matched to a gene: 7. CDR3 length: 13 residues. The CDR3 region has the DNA TGTGCCAGCGAGGGACAGGGGGTCCGGGGCTACACCTTC. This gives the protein CASEGQGVRGYTF.

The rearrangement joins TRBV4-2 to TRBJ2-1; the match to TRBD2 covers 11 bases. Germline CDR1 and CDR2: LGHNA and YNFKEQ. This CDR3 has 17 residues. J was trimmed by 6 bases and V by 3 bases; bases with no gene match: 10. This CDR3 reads CASSQRDGTSGINEQFF. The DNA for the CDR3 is TGTGCCAGCAGCCAGCGCGACGGGACTAGCGGAATCAATGAGCAGTTCTTC.

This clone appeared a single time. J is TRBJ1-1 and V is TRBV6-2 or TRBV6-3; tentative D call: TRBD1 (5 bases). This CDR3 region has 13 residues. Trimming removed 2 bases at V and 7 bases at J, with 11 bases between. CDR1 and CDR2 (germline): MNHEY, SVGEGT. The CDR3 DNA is TGTGCCAGCAGTTACATAGGTAGGGGTGAAGCTTTCTTT. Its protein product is CASSYIGRGEAFF.

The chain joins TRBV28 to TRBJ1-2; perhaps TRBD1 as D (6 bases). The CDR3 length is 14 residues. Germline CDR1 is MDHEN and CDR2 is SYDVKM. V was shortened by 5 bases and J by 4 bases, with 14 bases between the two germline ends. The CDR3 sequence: CASSPQQGGYGYTF. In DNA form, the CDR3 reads TGTGCCAGCAGTCCACAACAGGGTGGCTATGGCTACACCTTC.

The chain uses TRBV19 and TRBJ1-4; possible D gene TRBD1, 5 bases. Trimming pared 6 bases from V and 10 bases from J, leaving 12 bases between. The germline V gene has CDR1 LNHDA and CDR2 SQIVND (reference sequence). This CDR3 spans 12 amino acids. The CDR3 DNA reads TGTGCCAGTAGCCCATTACAGGCAAAACTGTTTTTT. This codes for CASSPLQAKLFF.

The CDR3 sequence is CASSETRRTYNEQFF. CDR3 DNA sequence: TGTGCCAGCAGTGAAACACGCCGCACGTACAATGAGCAGTTCTTC. The chain is built from TRBV6-1 and TRBJ2-1; D gene unclear. The CDR3 sequence is 15 residues long. Trimming stripped 2 bases from V and 4 bases from J, with 12 bases between. In germline, CDR1 is MNHNS, CDR2 SASEGT.

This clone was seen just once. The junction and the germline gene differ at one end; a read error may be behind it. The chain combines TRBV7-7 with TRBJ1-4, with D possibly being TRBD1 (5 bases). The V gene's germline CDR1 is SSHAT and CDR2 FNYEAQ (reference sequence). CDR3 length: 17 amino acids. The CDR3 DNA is TGTGCTAGCAGCTTAGCTGGGCAGGGTGCAACTAATGAAAAACTGTTTTTT. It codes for CASSLAGQGATNEKLFF.

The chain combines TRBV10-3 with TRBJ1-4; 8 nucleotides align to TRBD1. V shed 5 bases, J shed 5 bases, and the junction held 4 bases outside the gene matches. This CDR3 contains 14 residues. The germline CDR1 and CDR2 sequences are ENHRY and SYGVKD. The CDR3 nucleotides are TGTGCCATCAGTCGGGGGACAGGAAATGAAAAACTGTTTTTT. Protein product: CAISRGTGNEKLFF.

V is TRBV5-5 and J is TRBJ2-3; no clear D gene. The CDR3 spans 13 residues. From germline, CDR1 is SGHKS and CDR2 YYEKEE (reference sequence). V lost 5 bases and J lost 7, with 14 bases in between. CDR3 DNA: TGTGCCAGCAGGGGCGCCCGCTTCAATACGCAGTATTTT. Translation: CASRGARFNTQYF.

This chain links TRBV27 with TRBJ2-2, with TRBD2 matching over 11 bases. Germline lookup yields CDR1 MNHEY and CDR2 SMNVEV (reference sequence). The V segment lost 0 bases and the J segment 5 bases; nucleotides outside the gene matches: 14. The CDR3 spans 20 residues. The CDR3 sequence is CASSLSSLAGGPRRTGELFF. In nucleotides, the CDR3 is TGTGCCAGCAGTTTATCGAGTCTAGCGGGGGGCCCACGCCGGACCGGGGAGCTGTTTTTT.

CDR3 region: CASQPGSHYEQYF. DNA of the CDR3: TGTGCCAGCCAACCGGGATCTCACTACGAGCAGTACTTC. V usage is TRBV28 and J usage is TRBJ2-7; D might be TRBD2 (5 bases). Trimming left V 8 bases short and J 3 bases short, with 14 bases between. The CDR3 is 13 amino acids. CDR1 is MDHEN and CDR2 is SYDVKM in the germline V gene.

The CDR3 DNA reads TGTGCCAGCAGCTTAGCAGGGACTAGCGGAGGATTTTACAATGAGCAGTTCTTC. Its protein is CASSLAGTSGGFYNEQFF. This chain connects TRBV11-1 to TRBJ2-1; 11 nucleotides align to TRBD2. The ends lost 0 bases at V and 4 bases at J; junction bases unmatched: 8. CDR1 SGHAT and CDR2 FQDESV come from the germline V gene (reference sequence). CDR3 length equals 18 residues.

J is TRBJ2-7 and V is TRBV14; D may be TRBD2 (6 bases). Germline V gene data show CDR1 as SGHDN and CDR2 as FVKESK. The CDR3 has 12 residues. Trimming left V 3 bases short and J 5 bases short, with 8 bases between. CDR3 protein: CASSHGGNEQYF. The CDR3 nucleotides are TGTGCCAGCAGCCACGGGGGAAACGAGCAGTACTTC. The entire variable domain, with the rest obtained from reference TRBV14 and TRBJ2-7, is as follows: EAGVTQFPSHSVIEKGQTVTLRCDPISGHDNLYWYRRVMGKEIKFLLHFVKESKQDESGMPNNRFLAERTGGTYSTLKVQPAELEDSGVYFCASSHGGNEQYFGPGTRLTVT.

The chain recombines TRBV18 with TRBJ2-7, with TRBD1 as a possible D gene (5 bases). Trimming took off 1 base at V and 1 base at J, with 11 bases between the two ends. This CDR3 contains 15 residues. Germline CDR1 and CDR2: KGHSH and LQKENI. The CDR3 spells CASSPLQAESYEQYF. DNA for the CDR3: TGTGCCAGCTCACCACTACAGGCCGAATCCTACGAGCAGTACTTC. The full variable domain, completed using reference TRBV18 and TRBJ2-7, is NAGVMQNPRHLVRRRGQEARLRCSPMKGHSHVYWYRQLPEEGLKFMVYLQKENIIDESGMPKERFSAEFPKEGPSILRIQQVVRGDSAAYFCASSPLQAESYEQYFGPGTRLTVT.

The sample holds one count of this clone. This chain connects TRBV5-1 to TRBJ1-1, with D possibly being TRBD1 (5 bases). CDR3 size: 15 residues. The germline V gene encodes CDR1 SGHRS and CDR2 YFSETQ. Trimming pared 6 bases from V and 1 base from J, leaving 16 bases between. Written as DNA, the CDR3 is TGCGCCAGCACCCGCGGGGGAGGTGGGAACACTGAAGCTTTCTTT. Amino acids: CASTRGGGGNTEAFF.

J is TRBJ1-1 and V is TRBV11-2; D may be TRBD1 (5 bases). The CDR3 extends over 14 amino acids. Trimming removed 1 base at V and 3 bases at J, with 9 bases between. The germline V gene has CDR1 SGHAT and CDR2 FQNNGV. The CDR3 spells CASSLVEGYTEAFF. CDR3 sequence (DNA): TGTGCCAGCAGCTTAGTGGAGGGGTACACTGAAGCTTTCTTT.

In nucleotides, the CDR3 is TGTGCCAGCACCGTCTCCTATAATTCACCCCTCCACTTT. Its protein is CASTVSYNSPLHF. The chain carries TRBV6-5 and TRBJ1-6, with D hard to call. Germline CDR1 MNHEY, CDR2 SVGAGI. This CDR3 is 13 amino acids long. Trimming removed 7 bases from V and 0 bases from J, with 4 bases in between.

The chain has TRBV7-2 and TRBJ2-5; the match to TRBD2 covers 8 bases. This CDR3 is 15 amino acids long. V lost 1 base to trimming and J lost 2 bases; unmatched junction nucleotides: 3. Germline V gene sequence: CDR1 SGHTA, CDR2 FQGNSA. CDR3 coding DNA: TGTGCCAGCAGCTTAGGGGCGGGAGGACAAGAGACCCAGTACTTC. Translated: CASSLGAGGQETQYF.

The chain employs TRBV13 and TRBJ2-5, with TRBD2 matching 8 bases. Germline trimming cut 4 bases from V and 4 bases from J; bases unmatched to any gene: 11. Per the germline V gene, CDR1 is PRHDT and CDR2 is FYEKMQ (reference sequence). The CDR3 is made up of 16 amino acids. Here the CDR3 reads CASSSREGGPAETQYF. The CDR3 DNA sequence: TGTGCCAGCAGCTCCCGGGAGGGCGGGCCCGCAGAGACCCAGTACTTC.

Written as DNA, the CDR3 is TGTGCCATCAGCTCAGGGAAGGCTAACTATGGCTACACCTTC. Translated: CAISSGKANYGYTF. V usage is TRBV10-3 and J usage is TRBJ1-2; D may be TRBD1 (5 bases). Germline CDR1 is ENHRY and CDR2 is SYGVKD. The germline V and J ends were trimmed by 6 bases and 0 bases, with 11 bases remaining between them. The CDR3 runs 14 residues.

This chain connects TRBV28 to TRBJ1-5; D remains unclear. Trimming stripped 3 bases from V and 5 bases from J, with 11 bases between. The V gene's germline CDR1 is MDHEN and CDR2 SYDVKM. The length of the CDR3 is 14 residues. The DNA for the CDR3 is TGTGCCAGCAGTTTCCCAGGCACTTATCAGCCCCAGCATTTT. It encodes CASSFPGTYQPQHF.

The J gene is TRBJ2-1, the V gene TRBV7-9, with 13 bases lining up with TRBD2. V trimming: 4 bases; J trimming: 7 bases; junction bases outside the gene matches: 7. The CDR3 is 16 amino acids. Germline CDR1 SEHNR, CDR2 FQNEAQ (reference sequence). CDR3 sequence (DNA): TGTGCCAGCAGCTCCCGGACTAGCGGGGGAATTAATGAGCAGTTCTTC. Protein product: CASSSRTSGGINEQFF.

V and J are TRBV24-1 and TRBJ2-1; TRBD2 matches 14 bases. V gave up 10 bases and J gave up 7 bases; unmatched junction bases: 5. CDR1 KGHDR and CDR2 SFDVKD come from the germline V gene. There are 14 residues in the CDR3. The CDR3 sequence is CATRTSGGINEQFF. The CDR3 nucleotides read TGTGCCACGAGGACTAGCGGGGGGATTAATGAGCAGTTCTTC.